A single sample gave rise to the 17 T cell receptor beta chains below, sequenced in a study of CD8 T cells in Susac syndrome. A quantity of about 0.5 to 1 ug RNA underwent reverse transcription using random hexamers. TCRdb reprocessed the immunoSEQ multiplex PCR reads with MiXCR, giving one entry per CDR3 protein. The sample carries approximately 120,000 distinct CDR3 sequences, roughly 95% recorded once. Sequencing was done on a sample of CD4+ T cells from PBMCs. Receptors were obtained from a human donor in good health.

V and J are TRBV20-1 and TRBJ2-7, with D unclear. Germline-derived CDR1 and CDR2 are DFQATT and SNEGSKA (reference sequence). V was shortened by 5 bases and J by 0 bases, with 14 bases between the two germline ends. This CDR3 has 14 amino acids. The CDR3 sequence: CSAQDMGNSYEQYF. The DNA of the CDR3 is TGCAGTGCTCAAGATATGGGGAACTCCTACGAGCAGTACTTC.

The chain joins TRBV4-3 to TRBJ2-7; 10 bases are a match to TRBD2. Unmatched junction bases numbered 9, after V lost 3 bases and J lost 7 bases. Germline V gene sequence: CDR1 LGHNA, CDR2 YSLEER. The CDR3 has 15 residues. For the CDR3, the DNA is TGCGCCAGCAGCCATGTTGAAGCGGGAGGGGGGGAGCAGTACTTC. Translated, it gives CASSHVEAGGGEQYF.

This sequence joins TRBV12-3 or TRBV12-4 and TRBJ2-5; 11 bases fit TRBD2. J lost 7 bases, V lost 7 bases, and 14 bases had no gene match. The CDR3 consists of 16 residues. This CDR3 reads CASTQGGTSGRWTQYF. The CDR3 DNA is TGTGCCAGCACTCAGGGGGGGACTAGCGGCCGGTGGACCCAGTACTTC.

This CDR3 reads CASNSGPDEKLFF. CDR3 in DNA: TGTGCCAGCAACAGTGGCCCCGATGAAAAACTGTTTTTT. The rearrangement links TRBV2 to TRBJ1-4; D ambiguous. The V gene lost 7 bases and the J gene lost 6 bases, with 12 bases spanning the gap. The CDR3 spans 13 residues. Germline V gene lookup returns CDR1 SNHLY and CDR2 FYNNEI.

This chain joins TRBV5-1 and TRBJ1-1; D gene ambiguous. V lost 4 bases, J lost 3 bases, and 13 bases lay in between. This CDR3 has 14 residues. Germline V gene data show CDR1 as SGHRS and CDR2 as YFSETQ. CDR3 nucleotides: TGCGCCAGCAGCCCCGGCCAAGGCCACACTGAAGCTTTCTTT. Translating gives CASSPGQGHTEAFF. The entire variable domain, with the rest obtained from reference TRBV5-1 and TRBJ1-1, is as follows: KAGVTQTPRYLIKTRGQQVTLSCSPISGHRSVSWYQQTPGQGLQFLFEYFSETQRNKGNFPGRFSGRQFSNSRSEMNVSTLELGDSALYLCASSPGQGHTEAFFGQGTRLTVV.

The chain recombines TRBV12-3 or TRBV12-4 with TRBJ2-4, with D perhaps matching TRBD1 (7 bases). CDR3 length equals 14 residues. V lost 3 bases and J 6 bases, leaving 12 bases between the germline ends. The CDR3 region has the DNA TGTGCCAGCAGTTTGGGGCAGGGGGGAAACATTCAGTACTTC. Its translation is CASSLGQGGNIQYF.

This clonotype has a single count. The chain uses TRBV5-4 and TRBJ2-5; 9 positions agree with TRBD1. J lost 1 base, V lost 4 bases, and 11 bases had no gene match. CDR1 and CDR2 from the germline V gene are SGHNT and YYREEE (reference sequence). The CDR3 is 17 residues long. This chain's CDR3 is CASSDYPGQGIQETQYF. CDR3 nucleotides: TGTGCCAGCAGCGATTACCCGGGACAGGGCATCCAAGAGACCCAGTACTTC.

The genes are TRBV2 and TRBJ2-5; D is uncertain. The CDR3 consists of 13 residues. V was shortened by 8 bases and J by 9 bases, with 19 bases between the two germline ends. CDR1 SNHLY and CDR2 FYNNEI come from the germline V gene. The DNA of the CDR3 is TGTGCCAGCGAGAGCCGAGAAGATGGGCCCCAGTACTTC. Its protein product is CASESREDGPQYF.

V and J are TRBV20-1 and TRBJ2-3; TRBD2 matches at 7 bases. V lost 3 bases, J lost 0 bases, and 9 bases stayed unmatched. The CDR3 is 16 residues long. Germline V gene lookup returns CDR1 DFQATT and CDR2 SNEGSKA (reference sequence). CDR3 sequence reads: CSARNPREGSTDTQYF. The CDR3 nucleotides read TGCAGTGCTAGGAATCCTAGGGAGGGGAGCACAGATACGCAGTATTTT.

J is TRBJ2-7 and V is TRBV20-1, with 8 nucleotides matching TRBD1. Germline values: CDR1 DFQATT, CDR2 SNEGSKA (reference sequence). The CDR3 sequence is 12 residues long. J gave up 5 bases and V 3 bases, and 3 bases lay outside the gene matches. The CDR3 loop reads CSARDRVHEQYF. The CDR3 DNA reads as TGCAGTGCTAGGGACAGGGTGCACGAGCAGTACTTC.

The rearrangement links TRBV5-6 to TRBJ2-2; 11 bases are a match to TRBD2. CDR1 SGHDT and CDR2 YYEEEE come from the germline V gene. The CDR3 totals 16 residues. Trimming at V came to 2 bases and at J to 5 bases, leaving 5 bases not matched to a gene. CDR3 sequence (DNA): TGTGCCAGCAGCTTCAGGGGACTAGCGGTAACCGGGGAGCTGTTTTTT. Protein sequence: CASSFRGLAVTGELFF.

CDR3 region: CASSSGTGIYGYTF. CDR3 in DNA: TGCGCCAGCAGCTCGGGGACGGGCATCTATGGCTACACCTTC. The V call is TRBV5-1, the J call TRBJ1-2, with D tentatively TRBD1 (5 bases). V was trimmed by 3 bases and J by 4 bases, leaving 13 bases between them. The length of the CDR3 is 14 residues. From germline, CDR1 is SGHRS and CDR2 YFSETQ.

The CDR3 here is CASSEFASEGEQYF. In DNA, the CDR3 is TGTGCCAGCAGTGAATTCGCTAGCGAAGGCGAGCAGTACTTC. The genes are TRBV25-1 and TRBJ2-7; TRBD2 is a possible D gene (6 bases). V lost 1 base, J lost 6 bases, and 13 bases lay in between. From germline, CDR1 is MGHDK and CDR2 SYGVNS. The CDR3 has 14 amino acids.

This rearrangement joins TRBV29-1 to TRBJ2-3; no clear D gene. Trimming removed 4 bases at V and 2 bases at J, with 13 bases between. The CDR3 contains 14 residues. The germline V gene has CDR1 SQVTM and CDR2 ANQGSEA. The CDR3: CSVVARYATDTQYF. The CDR3 DNA reads as TGCAGCGTTGTGGCTAGGTATGCCACAGATACGCAGTATTTT.

The chain uses TRBV2 and TRBJ2-1, with TRBD1 as a possible D gene (5 bases). The germline V gene encodes CDR1 SNHLY and CDR2 FYNNEI. The CDR3 is 16 residues long. Deletions cut 4 bases from V and 2 bases from J, with 15 bases between. CDR3 nucleotides: TGTGCCAGCAGTGTGGACACCGCTATAACCTACAATGAGCAGTTCTTC. Amino acids: CASSVDTAITYNEQFF.

J is TRBJ1-2 and V is TRBV3-1; 8 nucleotides match TRBD1. Germline loops: CDR1 LGHDT, CDR2 YNNKEL (reference sequence). Unmatched junction bases numbered 9, after V lost 4 bases and J lost 2 bases. The CDR3 runs 16 residues. CDR3 loop: CASSRRAGQANYGYTF. The CDR3 DNA is TGTGCCAGCAGCCGCAGGGCGGGACAGGCCAACTATGGCTACACCTTC.

This CDR3 is CASSQGLMETQYF. In DNA form, the CDR3 reads TGCGCCAGCAGCCAAGGACTGATGGAGACCCAGTACTTC. The V and J genes are TRBV4-1 and TRBJ2-5; D unclear. The CDR3 has 13 amino acids. V lost 1 base to trimming and J lost 5 bases, with 8 bases between them. Germline CDR1 MGHRA, CDR2 YSYEKL.